This TCR beta chain originates from a study of cytomegalovirus exposure and HLA in healthy donors. Study conclusions and caveats: It has been reported that TCR beta sequences accurately predicted the HLA-A and HLA-B alleles of most subjects. Rare sequences made up most TCRs, while some public TCRs were found in many donors.

Germline CDR1 reads SGHRS; CDR2 reads YFSETQ. The V gene lost 2 bases and the J gene lost 0 bases, with 5 bases spanning the gap. There are 14 residues in the CDR3. This clone came up once. Its antigen is unknown. PCR amplification relied on 60 Vbeta primers (plus 13 Jbeta primers). The data were produced by immunoSEQ multiplex PCR, yet TCRdb's version contains in-frame clones alone and is incomplete. Here the sample spans 100,000 to 150,000 clones, approximately 70% being singletons. This clonotype originated in a man in his 60s in good health and CMV-seropositive. Sequences were obtained from PBMCs. The chain uses TRBV5-1 and TRBJ1-4, with D uncertain. The CDR3 region is CASSFAATNEKLFF. The CDR3, as DNA: TGCGCCAGCAGCTTTGCGGCAACTAATGAAAAACTGTTTTTT. Together with reference TRBV5-1 and TRBJ1-4, the CDR3 gives the full variable domain: KAGVTQTPRYLIKTRGQQVTLSCSPISGHRSVSWYQQTPGQGLQFLFEYFSETQRNKGNFPGRFSGRQFSNSRSEMNVSTLELGDSALYLCASSFAATNEKLFFGSGTQLSVL.